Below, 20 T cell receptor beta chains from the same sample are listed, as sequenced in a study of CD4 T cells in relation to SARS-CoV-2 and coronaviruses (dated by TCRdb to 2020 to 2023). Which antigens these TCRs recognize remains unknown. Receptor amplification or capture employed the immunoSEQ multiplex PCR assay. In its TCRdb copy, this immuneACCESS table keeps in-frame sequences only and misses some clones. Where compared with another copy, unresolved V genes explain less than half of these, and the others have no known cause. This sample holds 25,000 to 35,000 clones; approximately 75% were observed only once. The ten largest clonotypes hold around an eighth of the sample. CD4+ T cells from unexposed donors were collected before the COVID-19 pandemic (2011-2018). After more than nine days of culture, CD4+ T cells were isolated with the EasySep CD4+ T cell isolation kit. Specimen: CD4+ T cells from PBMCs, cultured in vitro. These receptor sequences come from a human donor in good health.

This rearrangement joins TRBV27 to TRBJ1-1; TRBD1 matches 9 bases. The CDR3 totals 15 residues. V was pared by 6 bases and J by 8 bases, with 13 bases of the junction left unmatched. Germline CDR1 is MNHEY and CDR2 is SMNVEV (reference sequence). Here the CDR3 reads CASSQQGAPKREAFF. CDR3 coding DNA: TGTGCCAGCAGCCAACAGGGGGCTCCTAAAAGGGAAGCTTTCTTT.

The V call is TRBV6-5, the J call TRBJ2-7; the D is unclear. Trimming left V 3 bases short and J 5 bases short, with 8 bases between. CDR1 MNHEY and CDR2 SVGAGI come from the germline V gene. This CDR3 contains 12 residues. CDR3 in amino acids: CASSYTRHEQYF. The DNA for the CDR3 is TGTGCCAGCAGTTATACAAGGCACGAGCAGTACTTC.

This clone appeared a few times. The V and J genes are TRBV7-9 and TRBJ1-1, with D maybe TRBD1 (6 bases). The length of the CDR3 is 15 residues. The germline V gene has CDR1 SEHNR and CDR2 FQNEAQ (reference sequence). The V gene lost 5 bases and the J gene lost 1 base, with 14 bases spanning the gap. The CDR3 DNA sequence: TGTGCCAGCAGCACAGCGGGACATAGGAACACTGAAGCTTTCTTT. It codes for CASSTAGHRNTEAFF.

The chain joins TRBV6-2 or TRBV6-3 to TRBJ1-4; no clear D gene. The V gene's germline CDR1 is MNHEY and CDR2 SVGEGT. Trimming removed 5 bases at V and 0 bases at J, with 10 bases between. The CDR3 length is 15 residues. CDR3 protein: CASSRGTSTNEKLFF. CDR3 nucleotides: TGTGCCAGCAGTCGCGGAACTTCAACTAATGAAAAACTGTTTTTT.

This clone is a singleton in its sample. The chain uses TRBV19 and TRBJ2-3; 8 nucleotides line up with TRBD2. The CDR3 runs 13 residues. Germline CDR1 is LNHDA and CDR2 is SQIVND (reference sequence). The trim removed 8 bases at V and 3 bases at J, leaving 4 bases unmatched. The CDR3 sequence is CASALADTDTQYF. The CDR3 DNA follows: TGTGCCAGTGCACTAGCGGATACAGATACGCAGTATTTT.

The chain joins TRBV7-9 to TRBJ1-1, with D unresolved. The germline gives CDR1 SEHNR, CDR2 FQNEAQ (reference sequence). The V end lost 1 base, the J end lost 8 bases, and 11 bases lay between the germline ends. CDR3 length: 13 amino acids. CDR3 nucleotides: TGTGCCAGCAGCTTAGGAGGGTGGGCAGAAGCTTTCTTT. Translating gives CASSLGGWAEAFF.

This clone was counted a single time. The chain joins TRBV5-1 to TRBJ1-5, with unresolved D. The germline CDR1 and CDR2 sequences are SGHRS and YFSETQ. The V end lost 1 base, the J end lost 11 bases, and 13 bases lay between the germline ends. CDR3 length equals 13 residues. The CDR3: CASSLPGLWAQHF. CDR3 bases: TGCGCCAGCAGCTTGCCCGGCCTTTGGGCCCAGCATTTT.

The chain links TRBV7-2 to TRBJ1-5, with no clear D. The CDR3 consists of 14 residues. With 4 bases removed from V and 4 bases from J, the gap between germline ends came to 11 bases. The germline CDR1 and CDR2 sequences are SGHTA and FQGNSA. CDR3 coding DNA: TGTGCCAGCAGCTACATCGGTGGGAATCAGCCCCAGCATTTT. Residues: CASSYIGGNQPQHF. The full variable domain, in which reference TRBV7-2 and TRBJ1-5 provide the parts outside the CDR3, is GAGVSQSPSNKVTEKGKDVELRCDPISGHTALYWYRQSLGQGLEFLIYFQGNSAPDKSGLPSDRFSAERTGGSVSTLTIQRTQQEDSAVYLCASSYIGGNQPQHFGDGTRLSIL.

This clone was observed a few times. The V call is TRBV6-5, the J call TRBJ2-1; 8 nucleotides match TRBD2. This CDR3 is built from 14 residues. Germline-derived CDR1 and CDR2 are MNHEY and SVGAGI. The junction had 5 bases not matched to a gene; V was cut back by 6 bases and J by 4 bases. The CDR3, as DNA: TGTGCCAGCAGGCCCGGGACTAGATACAATGAGCAGTTCTTC. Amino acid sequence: CASRPGTRYNEQFF.

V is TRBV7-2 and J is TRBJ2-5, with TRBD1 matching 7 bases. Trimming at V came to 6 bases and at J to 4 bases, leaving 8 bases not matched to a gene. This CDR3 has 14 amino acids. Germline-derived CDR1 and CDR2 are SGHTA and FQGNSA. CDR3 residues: CASRFEGARETQYF. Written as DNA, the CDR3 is TGTGCCAGCAGATTTGAGGGGGCTAGAGAGACCCAGTACTTC.

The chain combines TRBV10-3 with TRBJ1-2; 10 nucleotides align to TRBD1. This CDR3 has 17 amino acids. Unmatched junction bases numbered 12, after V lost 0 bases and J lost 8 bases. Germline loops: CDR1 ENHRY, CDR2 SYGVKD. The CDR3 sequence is CAISESGTGATSKGYTF. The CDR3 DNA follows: TGTGCCATCAGTGAGTCCGGGACAGGGGCGACCTCCAAGGGCTACACCTTC.

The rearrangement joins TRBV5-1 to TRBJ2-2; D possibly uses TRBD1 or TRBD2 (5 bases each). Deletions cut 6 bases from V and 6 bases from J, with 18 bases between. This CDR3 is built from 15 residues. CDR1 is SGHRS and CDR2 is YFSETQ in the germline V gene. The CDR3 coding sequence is TGCGCCAGCACCCCGGGACCTCGTGATTCCGGGGAGCTGTTTTTT. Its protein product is CASTPGPRDSGELFF.

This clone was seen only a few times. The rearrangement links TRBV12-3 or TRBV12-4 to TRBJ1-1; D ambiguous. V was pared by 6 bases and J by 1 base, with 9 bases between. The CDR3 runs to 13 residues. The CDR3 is CASSRTSNTEAFF. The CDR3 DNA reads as TGTGCCAGCAGCCGGACCTCGAACACTGAAGCTTTCTTT.

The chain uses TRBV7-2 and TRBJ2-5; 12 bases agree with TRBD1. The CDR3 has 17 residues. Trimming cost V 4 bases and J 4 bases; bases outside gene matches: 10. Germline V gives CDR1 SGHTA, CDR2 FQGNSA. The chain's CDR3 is CASSYAGTGGIGETQYF. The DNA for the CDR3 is TGTGCCAGCAGCTACGCCGGGACAGGGGGCATAGGAGAGACCCAGTACTTC.

CDR3 region: CASSLGSGGVDTQYF. The CDR3 region has the DNA TGTGCCAGCAGCTTAGGAAGCGGGGGAGTAGATACGCAGTATTTT. The J gene is TRBJ2-3, the V gene TRBV7-2, with 8 positions matching TRBD2. The junction had 5 bases not matched to a gene; V was cut back by 1 base and J by 5 bases. Germline assignment: CDR1 SGHTA and CDR2 FQGNSA. The CDR3 consists of 15 residues.

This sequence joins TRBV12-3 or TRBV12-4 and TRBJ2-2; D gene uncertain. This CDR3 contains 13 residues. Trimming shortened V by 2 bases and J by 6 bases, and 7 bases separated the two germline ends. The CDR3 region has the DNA TGTGCCAGCAGTTTACTTGGATCCGGGGAGCTGTTTTTT. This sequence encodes CASSLLGSGELFF.

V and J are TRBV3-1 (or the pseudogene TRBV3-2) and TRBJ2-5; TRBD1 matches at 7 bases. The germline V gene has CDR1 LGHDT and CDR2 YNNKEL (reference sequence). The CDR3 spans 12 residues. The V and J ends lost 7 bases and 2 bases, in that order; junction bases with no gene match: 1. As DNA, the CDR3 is TGTGCCAGCACAGGGGGTCAAGAGACCCAGTACTTC. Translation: CASTGGQETQYF.

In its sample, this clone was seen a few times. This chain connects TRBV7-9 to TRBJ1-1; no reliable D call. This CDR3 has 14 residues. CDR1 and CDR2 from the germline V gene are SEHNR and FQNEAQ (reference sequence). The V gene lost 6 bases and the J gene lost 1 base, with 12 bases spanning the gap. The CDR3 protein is CASRFDERNTEAFF. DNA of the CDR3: TGTGCCAGCAGGTTTGATGAACGGAACACTGAAGCTTTCTTT.

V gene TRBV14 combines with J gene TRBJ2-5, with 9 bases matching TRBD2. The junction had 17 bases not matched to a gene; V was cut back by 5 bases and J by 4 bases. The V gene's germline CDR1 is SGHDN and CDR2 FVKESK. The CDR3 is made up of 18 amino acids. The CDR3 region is CASSYDLGTSRLGETQYF. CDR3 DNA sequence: TGTGCCAGCAGCTACGACCTGGGGACTAGCCGGCTGGGAGAGACCCAGTACTTC.

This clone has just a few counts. The CDR3 DNA follows: TGCGCCAGCAGCCAGCTAGCGGGGGTCTCCTACAATGAGCAGTTCTTC. It encodes CASSQLAGVSYNEQFF. This chain links TRBV4-1 with TRBJ2-1, with 10 nucleotides matching TRBD2. The CDR3 is 16 residues long. Germline values: CDR1 MGHRA, CDR2 YSYEKL. V gave up 3 bases and J gave up 0 bases; unmatched junction bases: 2.